This T cell receptor beta chain came from a study of blood T cell repertoires in COVID-19. Study at large: Samples of COVID-19 (acute and convalescent) were obtained from the United States, Italy and Spain. PBMCs, B-cell-depleted T cells, or T cells provided the cDNA or gDNA that made up the material.

Deletions cut 1 base from V and 8 bases from J, with 12 bases between. The CDR3 length is 15 residues. Germline-derived CDR1 and CDR2 are SGHTA and FQGTGA. Per the original methods: Nucleated cell number was recorded as an estimate derived from reference gene primer amplification. The method was immunoSEQ multiplex PCR; TCRdb's version includes in-frame clones alone and lacks a portion of them. V and J calls and clone size are copied from that table; D and trimming were computed from the DNA. The sample holds about 330,000 clones, over 75% seen once. The sample comprised peripheral blood. The chain is built from TRBV7-3 and TRBJ1-6, with a weak D call TRBD1 (5 bases). The source of this sequence is a woman aged 45-65 years with active or convalescent COVID-19. CDR3 sequence reads: CASSLNPGWDSPLHF. The CDR3, as DNA: TGTGCCAGCAGCTTAAACCCAGGGTGGGATTCACCCCTCCACTTT.